The 24 T cell receptor beta chains below were found in one sample sequenced in a study of CD8 T cells in ankylosing spondylitis. One entry per CDR3 protein results from TCRdb running MiXCR on the 5' RACE reads. The sample holds 85,000 to 100,000 distinct CDR3 sequences; around 10% are singletons and the top ten take approximately 4.6%. Sequencing was carried out using blood, either unsorted or a sorted T cell fraction (not recorded which). The receptors shown here come from a male donor with ankylosing spondylitis or in good health (not recorded which).

For this clonotype: Mismatch with germline at one junction end may stem from a read error. V is TRBV7-3 and J is TRBJ1-1, with 7 bases aligning to TRBD1. Germline V CDR1 and CDR2: SGHTA, FQGTGA. The CDR3 runs 15 residues. The CDR3 DNA is TGTGCCAGCAGCTTAACGGCCAGGGGGAACACTGCAGCTTTCTTT. This sequence encodes CASSLTARGNTAAFF.

This clonotype was seen ten or more times. This sequence joins TRBV12-3 or TRBV12-4 and TRBJ1-6; D perhaps matches TRBD1 (5 bases). Trimming removed 7 bases from V and 11 bases from J, with 15 bases in between. The CDR3 is 13 amino acids. CDR3 nucleotide sequence: TGTGCCAGCACCCGGGACGCCCGGACACCCCTCCACTTT. This codes for CASTRDARTPLHF.

This clonotype was observed many times. V is TRBV6-1 and J is TRBJ2-2; D may be TRBD2 (5 bases). V lost 7 bases and J lost 1, with 10 bases in between. Germline values: CDR1 MNHNS, CDR2 SASEGT. The length of the CDR3 is 14 residues. The CDR3 spells CASTTGRNTGELFF. CDR3 DNA: TGTGCCAGCACCACGGGAAGGAACACCGGGGAGCTGTTTTTT.

The table lists this clonotype with many counts. The chain combines TRBV12-3 or TRBV12-4 with TRBJ1-3; the D gene is possibly TRBD1 (5 bases). The ends were cut back, 2 bases at V and 0 bases at J, with 8 bases in the middle. The CDR3 spans 15 residues. CDR3 sequence: CASSLFGGSGNTIYF. The CDR3 nucleotides read TGTGCCAGCAGTTTATTCGGGGGCTCTGGAAACACCATATATTTT.

Ten or more counts support this clonotype. The chain combines TRBV23-1 with TRBJ1-5; TRBD1 agrees at 7 bases. TRBV23-1 is noted as an ORF with a role that remains uncertain. V gave up 2 bases and J gave up 3 bases; unmatched junction bases: 19. The CDR3 sequence is 20 residues long. The CDR3 region is CASSQARCSDRLKFNQPQHF. The CDR3, as DNA: TGCGCCAGCAGTCAAGCAAGATGTTCGGACAGGCTTAAATTCAATCAGCCCCAGCATTTT.

This clonotype was detected many times. The rearrangement joins TRBV7-8 to TRBJ2-5, with 8 positions matching TRBD1. The J segment lost 5 bases and the V segment lost 5 bases, leaving 13 bases of the junction unmatched. The CDR3 sequence is 16 residues long. Germline lookup yields CDR1 SGHVS and CDR2 FQNEAQ. The CDR3 sequence is CASSPSRQGRRETQYF. CDR3 bases: TGTGCCAGCAGCCCCTCCAGACAGGGGCGCCGCGAGACCCAGTACTTC.

In its sample, this clonotype was seen many times. J is TRBJ2-5 and V is TRBV5-6; 15 nucleotides line up with TRBD2. V lost 4 bases to trimming and J lost 5 bases; unmatched junction nucleotides: 12. This CDR3 comprises 18 residues. CDR1 and CDR2 (germline): SGHDT, YYEEEE. CDR3 loop: CASSMPPGTSGGKETQYF. The CDR3 region has the DNA TGTGCCAGCAGCATGCCTCCCGGGACTAGCGGGGGGAAGGAGACCCAGTACTTC.

Only a few counts were recorded for this clonotype. The CDR3 sequence: CASSFGGIRNQPQHF. The CDR3, as DNA: TGTGCCAGCAGCTTCGGGGGAATACGCAATCAGCCCCAGCATTTT. The genes are TRBV7-9 and TRBJ1-5; weak D call: TRBD1 (5 bases). Germline-derived CDR1 and CDR2 are SEHNR and FQNEAQ (reference sequence). The V gene lost 3 bases and the J gene lost 2 bases, with 11 bases spanning the gap. This CDR3 contains 15 residues.

This clonotype was observed many times. The chain couples TRBV2 to TRBJ1-1; D is unclear. Trimming took off 4 bases at V and 0 bases at J, with 15 bases between the two ends. The CDR3 runs to 16 residues. Germline CDR1 is SNHLY and CDR2 is FYNNEI. The DNA for the CDR3 is TGTGCCAGCAGTGCTGATAGAACCTATTTGAACACTGAAGCTTTCTTT. Translated: CASSADRTYLNTEAFF.

About this clonotype: This may arise from a read error, as a much more abundant clone is one base away. The V and J genes are TRBV29-1 and TRBJ2-2; maybe TRBD2 (5 bases). The CDR3 is 13 amino acids. CDR1 SQVTM and CDR2 ANQGSEA come from the germline V gene. V lost 7 bases and J 4 bases, leaving 13 bases between the germline ends. CDR3 sequence reads: CSGRTVSTGELFF. CDR3 in DNA: TGCAGCGGGAGGACTGTGAGCACCGGGGAGCTGTTTTTT.

This clonotype was picked up many times. The chain couples TRBV5-1 to TRBJ2-7, with TRBD2 identical over 12 bases. The CDR3 consists of 15 residues. The V gene end was trimmed by 1 base and the J gene end by 2 bases; junction bases not matched to a gene: 1. Per the germline V gene, CDR1 is SGHRS and CDR2 is YFSETQ. CDR3 nucleotides: TGCGCCAGCAGCTTGCGACTAGCGGGGGCCTACGAGCAGTACTTC. Protein: CASSLRLAGAYEQYF.

This clonotype was recorded many times. The chain couples TRBV20-1 to TRBJ2-1; 9 positions match TRBD2. This CDR3 has 16 amino acids. CDR1 is DFQATT, CDR2 SNEGSKA, per germline (reference sequence). V trimming: 0 bases; J trimming: 0 bases; junction bases outside the gene matches: 3. The CDR3: CSAREVSGSSYNEQFF. The CDR3 DNA reads as TGCAGTGCTAGAGAGGTTAGCGGGAGCTCCTACAATGAGCAGTTCTTC.

This clonotype was recorded at least ten times. The rearrangement links TRBV2 to TRBJ2-5; 9 positions match TRBD2. V shed 8 bases, J shed 2 bases, and the junction held 9 bases outside the gene matches. This CDR3 contains 15 residues. Germline V gives CDR1 SNHLY, CDR2 FYNNEI. CDR3: CASRSGSGGQETQYF. CDR3 DNA sequence: TGTGCCAGCCGTAGCGGTAGCGGGGGACAAGAGACCCAGTACTTC.

The table lists this clonotype with many counts. This chain uses TRBV5-1 with TRBJ2-2; D may match TRBD1 or TRBD2 (5 bases each). CDR1 and CDR2 (germline): SGHRS, YFSETQ. The CDR3 loop spans 16 amino acids. V lost 5 bases and J 2 bases, leaving 16 bases between the germline ends. The CDR3 reads CASSSSGTQNTGELFF. CDR3 nucleotide sequence: TGCGCCAGCAGTTCCTCCGGGACCCAAAACACCGGGGAGCTGTTTTTT.

This clonotype was recorded at least ten times. The chain links TRBV29-1 to TRBJ2-7; no reliable D call. V dropped 3 bases and J dropped 2 bases, with 8 bases sitting between them. The germline V gene encodes CDR1 SQVTM and CDR2 ANQGSEA. CDR3 size: 12 residues. CDR3 region: CSVETDTYEQYF. The DNA of the CDR3 is TGCAGCGTTGAGACGGATACCTACGAGCAGTACTTC.

This clonotype showed up many times. V gene TRBV4-2 combines with J gene TRBJ2-7; TRBD1 aligns across 7 bases. Germline-derived CDR1 and CDR2 are LGHNA and YNFKEQ. CDR3 length equals 15 residues. V shed 4 bases, J shed 4 bases, and the junction held 10 bases outside the gene matches. For the CDR3, the DNA is TGTGCCAGCAGCCTCCGACAGGGAGAGGGATACGAGCAGTACTTC. Amino acid sequence: CASSLRQGEGYEQYF.

This clonotype was counted ten times or more. This sequence joins TRBV7-2 and TRBJ1-2; TRBD1 is a possible D gene (6 bases). Trimming shortened V by 6 bases and J by 8 bases, and 16 bases separated the two germline ends. The CDR3 covers 13 residues. Per the germline V gene, CDR1 is SGHTA and CDR2 is FQGNSA. The CDR3 reads CASRGDEGDGYTF. CDR3 in DNA: TGTGCCAGCAGGGGAGATGAGGGGGACGGCTACACCTTC.

The chain uses TRBV30 and TRBJ1-1, with D tentatively TRBD1 (6 bases). Trimming pared 4 bases from V and 5 bases from J, leaving 14 bases between. CDR3 length equals 13 residues. Germline V gene data show CDR1 as GTSNPN and CDR2 as SVGIG (reference sequence). As DNA, the CDR3 is TGTGCCTGGACGCGGGGGGCAGGAACTGAAGCTTTCTTT. Translated, it gives CAWTRGAGTEAFF.

The chain combines TRBV7-9 with TRBJ2-3; D uncertain. Germline V gene lookup returns CDR1 SEHNR and CDR2 FQNEAQ (reference sequence). The CDR3 runs 16 residues. The V end was cut by 1 base, the J end by 0 bases, with 11 bases between. The CDR3 nucleotides are TGTGCCAGCAGCTTAGGCGGAGTTTCTAGCACAGATACGCAGTATTTT. It yields the protein CASSLGGVSSTDTQYF.

This clonotype was detected many times. The chain employs TRBV6-5 and TRBJ1-1, with D maybe TRBD1 (5 bases). Germline-derived CDR1 and CDR2 are MNHEY and SVGAGI. V dropped 3 bases and J dropped 2 bases, with 10 bases sitting between them. The CDR3 is 14 residues long. Here the CDR3 reads CASSYSDRNTEAFF. The CDR3 DNA reads TGTGCCAGCAGTTATTCCGACAGAAACACTGAAGCTTTCTTT.

This clonotype showed up many times. The chain has TRBV29-1 and TRBJ1-2; possible D gene TRBD1, 6 bases. CDR3 length: 12 amino acids. Germline V lookup: CDR1 SQVTM, CDR2 ANQGSEA. V lost 3 bases and J lost 6, with 11 bases in between. The CDR3 is CSVESGQNGYTF. The CDR3 region has the DNA TGCAGCGTTGAGTCGGGACAAAATGGCTACACCTTC.

This clonotype was counted many times. The V and J genes are TRBV7-2 and TRBJ2-1, with 13 bases lining up with TRBD2. V was clipped by 5 bases and J by 1 base; unmatched bases: 2. In germline, CDR1 is SGHTA, CDR2 FQGNSA. The CDR3 has 16 amino acids. The CDR3, as DNA: TGTGCCAGCAGCCCACTAGCGGGGGGGTCCTACAATGAGCAGTTCTTC. Translated: CASSPLAGGSYNEQFF.

This clonotype was detected ten times or more. V and J are TRBV12-3 or TRBV12-4 and TRBJ2-7, with D maybe TRBD1 (5 bases). The CDR3 consists of 15 residues. Between the trimmed V and J ends, which lost 3 bases and 5 bases, there was a span of 17 bases. Here the CDR3 reads CASSFRVGAYDEQYF. The DNA for the CDR3 is TGTGCCAGCAGTTTTCGGGTAGGGGCCTACGACGAGCAGTACTTC.

There are a few counts of this clonotype. The DNA of the CDR3 is TGTGCCAGCAGTTACTCGACAGGGGTGAACACTGAAGCTTTCTTT. As protein: CASSYSTGVNTEAFF. This chain connects TRBV6-2 or TRBV6-3 to TRBJ1-1; 8 bases line up with TRBD1. The CDR3 runs 15 residues. CDR1 and CDR2 from the germline V gene are MNHEY and SVGEGT. The trim removed 0 bases at V and 0 bases at J, leaving 0 bases unmatched.